The 2 T cell receptor beta chains below come from one sample, sequenced in a study of blood T cells in healthy people across ages. A J-beta primer mix and a sample-barcoded 5' primer were used in a second PCR of roughly 6 to 12 cycles. TCRdb itself ran the 5' RACE reads through MiXCR, one entry per CDR3 protein. The table lists some 1.5 million distinct CDR3 sequences, 42% of them singletons. The sequenced sample was blood. Source of these receptors: a woman under 30 in good health.

The V and J genes are TRBV7-8 and TRBJ2-7, with D perhaps matching TRBD2 (6 bases). The CDR3 contains 16 residues. Deletions cut 8 bases from V and 7 bases from J, with 27 bases between. Germline loops: CDR1 SGHVS, CDR2 FQNEAQ. CDR3 in amino acids: CASYDWRGSSYNEQYF. CDR3 in DNA: TGTGCCAGCTACGACTGGCGGGGCAGCTCCTACAATGAGCAGTACTTC.

The chain couples TRBV24-1 to TRBJ2-3; 7 nucleotides agree with TRBD2. This CDR3 spans 16 amino acids. V shed 6 bases and J 0 bases; nucleotides not matched to a gene: 8. The germline V gene has CDR1 KGHDR and CDR2 SFDVKD. DNA for the CDR3: TGTGCCACCAGTCCTCGGCTAGCGGAGAGCACAGATACGCAGTATTTT. It translates to CATSPRLAESTDTQYF.